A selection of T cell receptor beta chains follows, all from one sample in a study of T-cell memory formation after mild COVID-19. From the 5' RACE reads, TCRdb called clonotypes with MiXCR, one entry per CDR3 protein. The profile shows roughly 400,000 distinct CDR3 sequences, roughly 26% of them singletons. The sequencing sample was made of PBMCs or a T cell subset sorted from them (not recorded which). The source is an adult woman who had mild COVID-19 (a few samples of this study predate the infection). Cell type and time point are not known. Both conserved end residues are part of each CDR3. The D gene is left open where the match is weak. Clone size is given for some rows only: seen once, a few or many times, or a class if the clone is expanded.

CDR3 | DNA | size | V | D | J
CSVEPRRTGMVVDEQFF | TGCAGCGTTGAACCGAGAAGGACAGGGATGGTTGTCGATGAGCAGTTCTTC | few | TRBV29-1 | TRBD1 | TRBJ2-1
CASSFEGGGNQPQHF | TGTGCCAGCAGTTTTGAGGGGGGAGGCAATCAGCCCCAGCATTTT | - | TRBV12-3/TRBV12-4 | - | TRBJ1-5
CASSLAETKNIQYF | TGTGCCAGCAGTTTAGCCGAAACCAAAAACATTCAGTACTTC | - | TRBV12-3/TRBV12-4 | - | TRBJ2-4
CASRSTSGSYNEQFF | TGTGCCAGCAGATCGACTAGCGGCTCCTACAATGAGCAGTTCTTC | - | TRBV7-8 | TRBD2 | TRBJ2-1
CASSPAPGTGGEQYF | TGTGCCAGCAGCCCAGCCCCCGGGACAGGGGGCGAGCAGTACTTC | few | TRBV3-1 | TRBD1 | TRBJ2-7
CASSLGGLAGYEQYF | TGTGCCAGCAGCTTAGGGGGACTAGCGGGATACGAGCAGTACTTC | - | TRBV13 | TRBD2 | TRBJ2-7
CASSFSSGGGTGELFF | TGTGCCAGCAGCTTTTCTAGCGGGGGGGGCACCGGGGAGCTGTTTTTT | - | TRBV7-3 | TRBD2 | TRBJ2-2
CASSPRQGRVGEQYF | TGTGCCAGCAGCCCCCGACAGGGACGCGTGGGGGAGCAGTACTTC | - | TRBV6-5 | TRBD1 | TRBJ2-7
CASSLRGKEAFF | TGTGCCAGCAGCTTACGAGGGAAGGAAGCTTTCTTT | - | TRBV11-2 | - | TRBJ1-1
CASSLGAGHSYEQYF | TGCGCCAGCAGCTTGGGTGCAGGTCACTCCTACGAGCAGTACTTC | - | TRBV5-1 | - | TRBJ2-7
CASSRGAGIGYTF | TGTGCCAGCAGTCGAGGGGCAGGGATTGGCTACACCTTC | few | TRBV12-3/TRBV12-4 | - | TRBJ1-2
CASSPQGREQFF | TGTGCCAGCTCACCACAGGGACGGGAGCAGTTCTTC | - | TRBV18 | - | TRBJ2-1
CASSRKGSSTDTQYF | TGTGCCAGCAGCCGCAAGGGGTCTAGCACAGATACGCAGTATTTT | - | TRBV7-8 | - | TRBJ2-3
CASSAGQAGEQYF | TGTGCCAGCAGTGCAGGACAGGCGGGTGAGCAGTACTTC | - | TRBV27 | TRBD1 | TRBJ2-7
CASSPGTEAFF | TGTGCCAGCAGCCCGGGGACTGAAGCTTTCTTT | many | TRBV12-3/TRBV12-4 | - | TRBJ1-1
CASSESQTPTEAFF | TGTGCCAGCAGTGAAAGTCAGACCCCCACTGAAGCTTTCTTT | - | TRBV2 | - | TRBJ1-1
CASTVQGNQPQHF | TGTGCCAGCACCGTCCAGGGAAATCAGCCCCAGCATTTT | - | TRBV12-3/TRBV12-4 | - | TRBJ1-5
CASSFREIEAFF | TGTGCCAGCAGTTTCCGCGAGATCGAAGCTTTCTTT | - | TRBV27 | - | TRBJ1-1
CASSFSGYGELFF | TGTGCCAGCAGCTTCTCAGGATACGGGGAGCTGTTTTTT | few | TRBV5-6 | - | TRBJ2-2
CASSYSGLGVDEQFF | TGTGCCAGCAGTTACTCCGGACTCGGGGTGGATGAGCAGTTCTTC | - | TRBV6-5 | - | TRBJ2-1
CASSPTGQKAFF | TGTGCCAGCAGCCCCACGGGACAGAAGGCTTTCTTT | once | TRBV11-3 | TRBD1 | TRBJ1-1
CASSLGRAETQYF | TGTGCCAGCAGCTTAGGAAGGGCCGAGACCCAGTACTTC | few | TRBV7-2 | - | TRBJ2-5
CASSQDSLAGGTGETQYF | TGTGCCAGCAGCCAAGATTCACTAGCGGGGGGGACCGGGGAGACCCAGTACTTC | few | TRBV3-1 | TRBD2 | TRBJ2-5
CASSLVYLGDEQFF | TGCGCCAGCAGCTTGGTGTATTTGGGGGACGAGCAGTTCTTC | - | TRBV5-1 | - | TRBJ2-1
CASNFGGTEAFF | TGTGCCAGCAATTTCGGCGGGACTGAAGCTTTCTTT | many | TRBV3-1 | - | TRBJ1-1
CASSLFSRGLWGYTF | TGTGCCAGCAGCTTATTCTCCAGGGGGCTGTGGGGCTACACCTTC | - | TRBV7-2 | TRBD1 | TRBJ1-2
CSATRGSGRESDTQYF | TGCAGTGCTACCAGGGGGAGCGGGAGGGAATCGGATACGCAGTATTTT | - | TRBV20-1 | TRBD2 | TRBJ2-3
CASSQVGMGGYNEQFF | TGTGCCAGCAGCCAAGTGGGAATGGGAGGATACAATGAGCAGTTCTTC | - | TRBV14 | - | TRBJ2-1
CASSLGGDETQYF | TGTGCCAGCAGTTTGGGAGGGGATGAGACCCAGTACTTC | - | TRBV12-3/TRBV12-4 | TRBD2 | TRBJ2-5
CASSFGGGSPLHF | TGTGCCAGCAGCTTCGGCGGGGGGTCACCCCTCCACTTT | few | TRBV7-2 | - | TRBJ1-6
CASSLTWRAANTGELFF | TGTGCCAGCAGCTTAACGTGGAGGGCGGCGAACACCGGGGAGCTGTTTTTT | - | TRBV7-3 | - | TRBJ2-2
CASSPGLADQETQYF | TGTGCCAGCAGCCCGGGACTAGCGGATCAAGAGACCCAGTACTTC | many | TRBV7-9 | TRBD2 | TRBJ2-5
CASSEIGDLEQFF | TGTGCCAGCAGTGAAATTGGGGACCTGGAGCAGTTCTTC | few | TRBV2 | - | TRBJ2-1
CASSQGLGGGEQYF | TGCGCCAGCAGCCAAGGTTTGGGGGGTGGCGAGCAGTACTTC | few | TRBV4-3 | - | TRBJ2-7
CASRGTSGANVLTF | TGTGCCAGCAGGGGGACGTCCGGGGCCAACGTCCTGACTTTC | - | TRBV11-2 | - | TRBJ2-6
CASSLARLAGANEQFF | TGTGCCAGCTCACTTGCCCGGCTAGCGGGAGCTAATGAGCAGTTCTTC | - | TRBV18 | TRBD2 | TRBJ2-1
CASSQDREREGLGYEQYF | TGCGCCAGCAGCCAAGATCGGGAGCGGGAGGGCCTGGGCTACGAGCAGTACTTC | - | TRBV4-3 | TRBD2 | TRBJ2-7
CASSFAGGTTEAFF | TGTGCCAGCAGCTTTGCCGGGGGGACCACTGAAGCTTTCTTT | - | TRBV7-6 | - | TRBJ1-1
CASSQENRGSNYGYTF | TGCGCCAGCAGCCAAGAGAACAGGGGGTCCAACTATGGCTACACCTTC | few | TRBV4-1 | TRBD1 | TRBJ1-2
CATSRDPLNEQYF | TGTGCCACCAGCAGAGACCCTTTGAACGAGCAGTACTTC | many | TRBV15 | - | TRBJ2-7
CASTRAGGEYEQYF | TGTGCCAGCACCAGGGCAGGAGGGGAGTACGAGCAGTACTTC | - | TRBV6-5 | - | TRBJ2-7
CASSYAGGGQPQHF | TGTGCCAGCAGTTACGCGGGAGGAGGTCAGCCCCAGCATTTT | few | TRBV6-6 | - | TRBJ1-5
CASSIGGQWGEQYF | TGTGCCAGTAGTATAGGTGGGCAGTGGGGCGAGCAGTACTTC | - | TRBV19 | - | TRBJ2-7
CASSLVQGPDTQYF | TGTGCCAGCAGCTTAGTGCAGGGCCCAGATACGCAGTATTTT | - | TRBV7-2 | - | TRBJ2-3
CASSFWGMNNEQFF | TGTGCCAGCAGTTTTTGGGGAATGAACAATGAGCAGTTCTTC | - | TRBV12-3/TRBV12-4 | - | TRBJ2-1
CSASGQGWYGYTF | TGCAGTGCTTCCGGCCAGGGATGGTATGGCTACACCTTC | - | TRBV20-1 | - | TRBJ1-2
CASSSSGTKGSYEQYF | TGTGCCAGCAGTTCCTCCGGGACAAAGGGCTCCTACGAGCAGTACTTC | few | TRBV12-3/TRBV12-4 | - | TRBJ2-7